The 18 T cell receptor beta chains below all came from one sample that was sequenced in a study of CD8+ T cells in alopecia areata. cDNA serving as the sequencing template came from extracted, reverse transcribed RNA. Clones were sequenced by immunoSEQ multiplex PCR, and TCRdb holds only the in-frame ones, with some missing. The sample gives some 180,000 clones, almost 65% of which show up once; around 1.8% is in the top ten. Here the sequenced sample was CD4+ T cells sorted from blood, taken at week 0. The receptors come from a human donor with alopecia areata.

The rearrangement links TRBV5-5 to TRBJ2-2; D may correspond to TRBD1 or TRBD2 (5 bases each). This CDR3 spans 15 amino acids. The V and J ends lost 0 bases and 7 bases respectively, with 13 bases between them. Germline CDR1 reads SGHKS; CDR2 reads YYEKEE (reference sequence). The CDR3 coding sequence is TGTGCCAGCAGCTTGGCGCGAGGGGTCGTCGGGGAGCTGTTTTTT. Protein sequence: CASSLARGVVGELFF. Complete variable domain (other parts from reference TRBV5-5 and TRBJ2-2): DAGVTQSPTHLIKTRGQQVTLRCSPISGHKSVSWYQQVLGQGPQFIFQYYEKEERGRGNFPDRFSARQFPNYSSELNVNALLLGDSALYLCASSLARGVVGELFFGEGSRLTVL.

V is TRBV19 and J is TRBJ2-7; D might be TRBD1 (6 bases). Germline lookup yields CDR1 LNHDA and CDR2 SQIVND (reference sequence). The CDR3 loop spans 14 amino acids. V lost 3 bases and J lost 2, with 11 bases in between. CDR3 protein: CASSIRQGTYEQYF. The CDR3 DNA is TGTGCCAGTAGTATTCGTCAGGGGACCTACGAGCAGTACTTC.

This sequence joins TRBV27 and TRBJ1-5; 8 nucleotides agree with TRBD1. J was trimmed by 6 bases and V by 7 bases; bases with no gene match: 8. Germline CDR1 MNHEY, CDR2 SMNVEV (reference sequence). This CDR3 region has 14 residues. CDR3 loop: CASKPGQGGQPQHF. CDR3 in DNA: TGTGCCAGCAAACCCGGACAGGGTGGTCAGCCCCAGCATTTT.

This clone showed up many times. DNA of the CDR3: TGTGCCTGGAGTAGAGGGGATGTGGAACCCCTCCACTTT. Amino acid sequence: CAWSRGDVEPLHF. This rearrangement joins TRBV30 to TRBJ1-6, with D possibly matching TRBD1 (5 bases). With 2 bases removed from V and 12 bases from J, the gap between germline ends came to 14 bases. The CDR3 loop spans 13 amino acids. Germline CDR1 is GTSNPN and CDR2 is SVGIG (reference sequence).

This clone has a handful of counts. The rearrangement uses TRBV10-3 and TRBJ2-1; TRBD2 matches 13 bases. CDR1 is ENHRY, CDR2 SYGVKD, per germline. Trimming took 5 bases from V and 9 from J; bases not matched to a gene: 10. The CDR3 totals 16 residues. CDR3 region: CAISKTSGGTYGEQFF. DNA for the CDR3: TGTGCCATCAGTAAGACTAGCGGGGGGACGTACGGTGAGCAGTTCTTC.

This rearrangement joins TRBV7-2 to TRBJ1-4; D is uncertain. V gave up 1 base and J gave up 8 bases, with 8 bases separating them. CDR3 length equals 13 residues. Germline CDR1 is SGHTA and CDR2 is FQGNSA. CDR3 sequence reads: CASSLVRSEKLFF. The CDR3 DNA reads TGTGCCAGCAGCTTAGTTAGATCGGAAAAACTGTTTTTT.

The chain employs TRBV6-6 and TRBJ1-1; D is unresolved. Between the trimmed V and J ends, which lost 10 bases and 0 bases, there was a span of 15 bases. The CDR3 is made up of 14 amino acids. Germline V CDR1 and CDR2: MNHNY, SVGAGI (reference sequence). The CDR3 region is CATRPGGMNTEAFF. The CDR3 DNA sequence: TGTGCCACCCGACCAGGCGGCATGAACACTGAAGCTTTCTTT.

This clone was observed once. Here the CDR3 reads CAWSWQMNTEAFF. CDR3 nucleotide sequence: TGTGCCTGGAGTTGGCAGATGAACACTGAAGCTTTCTTT. This chain uses TRBV30 with TRBJ1-1; no firm D call. Trimming pared 2 bases from V and 0 bases from J, leaving 7 bases between. CDR1 GTSNPN and CDR2 SVGIG come from the germline V gene (reference sequence). The CDR3 spans 13 residues.

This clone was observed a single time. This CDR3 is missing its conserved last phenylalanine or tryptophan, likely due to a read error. CDR3 DNA: TGTGCCAGCAAAAAGGGGACGAGCTCCTACAATGAGCAGTTCCTC. Encoded protein: CASKKGTSSYNEQFL. The V gene is TRBV27, the J gene TRBJ2-7; TRBD1 or TRBD2 may be the D gene (5 bases each). The J call is uncertain, as TRBJ2-1 better fits the DNA end. Germline V gene sequence: CDR1 MNHEY, CDR2 SMNVEV (reference sequence). The CDR3 loop spans 15 amino acids.

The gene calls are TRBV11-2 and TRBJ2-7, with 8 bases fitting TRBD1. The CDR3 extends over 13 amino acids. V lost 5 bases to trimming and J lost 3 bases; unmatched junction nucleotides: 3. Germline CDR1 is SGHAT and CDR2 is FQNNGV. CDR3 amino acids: CASSPGTGYEQYF. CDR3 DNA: TGTGCCAGCAGCCCAGGGACAGGCTACGAGCAGTACTTC.

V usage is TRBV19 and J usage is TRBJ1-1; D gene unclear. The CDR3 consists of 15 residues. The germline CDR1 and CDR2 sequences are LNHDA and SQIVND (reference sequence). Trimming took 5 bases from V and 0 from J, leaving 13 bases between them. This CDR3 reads CASSGWAALNTEAFF. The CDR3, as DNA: TGTGCCAGTAGTGGGTGGGCAGCGCTGAACACTGAAGCTTTCTTT.

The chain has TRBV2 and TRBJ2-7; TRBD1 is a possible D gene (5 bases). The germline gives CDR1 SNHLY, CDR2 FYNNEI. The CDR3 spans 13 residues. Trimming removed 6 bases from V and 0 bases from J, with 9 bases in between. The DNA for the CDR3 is TGTGCCAGCAGCGTCGACAGCTCCTACGAGCAGTACTTC. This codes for CASSVDSSYEQYF.

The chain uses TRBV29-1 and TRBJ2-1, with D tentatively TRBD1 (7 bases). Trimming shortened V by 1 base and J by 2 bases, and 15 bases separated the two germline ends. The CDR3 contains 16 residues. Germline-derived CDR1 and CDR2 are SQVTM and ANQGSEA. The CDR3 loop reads CSVEGVAGQTYNEQFF. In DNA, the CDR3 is TGCAGCGTTGAAGGGGTGGCGGGACAGACCTACAATGAGCAGTTCTTC.

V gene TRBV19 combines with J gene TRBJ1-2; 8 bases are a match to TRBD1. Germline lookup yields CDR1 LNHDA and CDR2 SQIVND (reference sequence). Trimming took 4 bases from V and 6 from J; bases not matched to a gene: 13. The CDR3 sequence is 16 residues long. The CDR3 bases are TGTGCCAGTAGTACCCTACTGGACAGGGAAGGGGATGGCTACACCTTC. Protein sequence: CASSTLLDREGDGYTF.

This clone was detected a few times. CDR3 loop: CASSEARTARSYTF. The CDR3 DNA is TGTGCCAGCAGTGAAGCGCGGACAGCGAGGAGCTACACCTTC. The V and J genes are TRBV2 and TRBJ1-2; tentatively, D is TRBD1 (6 bases). Germline loops: CDR1 SNHLY, CDR2 FYNNEI. The germline V and J ends were trimmed by 0 bases and 9 bases, with 14 bases remaining between them. The CDR3 totals 14 residues.

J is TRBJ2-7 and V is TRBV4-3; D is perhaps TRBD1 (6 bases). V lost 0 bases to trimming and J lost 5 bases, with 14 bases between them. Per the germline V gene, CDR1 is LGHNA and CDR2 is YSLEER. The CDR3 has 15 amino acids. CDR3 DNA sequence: TGCGCCAGCAGCCAAGATCCAACAGGGCTCAACGAGCAGTACTTC. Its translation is CASSQDPTGLNEQYF.

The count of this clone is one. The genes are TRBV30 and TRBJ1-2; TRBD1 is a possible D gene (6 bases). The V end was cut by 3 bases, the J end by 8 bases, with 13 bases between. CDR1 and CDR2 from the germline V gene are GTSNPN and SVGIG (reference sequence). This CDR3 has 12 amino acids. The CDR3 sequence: CAWSTGSRGYTF. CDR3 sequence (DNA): TGTGCCTGGAGCACAGGGTCGCGGGGCTACACCTTC.

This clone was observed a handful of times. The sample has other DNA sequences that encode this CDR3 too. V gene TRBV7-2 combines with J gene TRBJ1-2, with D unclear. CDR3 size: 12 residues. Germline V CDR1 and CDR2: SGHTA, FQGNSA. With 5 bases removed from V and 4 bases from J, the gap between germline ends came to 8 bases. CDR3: CASSPPSYGYTF. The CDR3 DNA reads TGTGCCAGCAGCCCCCCCAGCTATGGCTACACCTTC.